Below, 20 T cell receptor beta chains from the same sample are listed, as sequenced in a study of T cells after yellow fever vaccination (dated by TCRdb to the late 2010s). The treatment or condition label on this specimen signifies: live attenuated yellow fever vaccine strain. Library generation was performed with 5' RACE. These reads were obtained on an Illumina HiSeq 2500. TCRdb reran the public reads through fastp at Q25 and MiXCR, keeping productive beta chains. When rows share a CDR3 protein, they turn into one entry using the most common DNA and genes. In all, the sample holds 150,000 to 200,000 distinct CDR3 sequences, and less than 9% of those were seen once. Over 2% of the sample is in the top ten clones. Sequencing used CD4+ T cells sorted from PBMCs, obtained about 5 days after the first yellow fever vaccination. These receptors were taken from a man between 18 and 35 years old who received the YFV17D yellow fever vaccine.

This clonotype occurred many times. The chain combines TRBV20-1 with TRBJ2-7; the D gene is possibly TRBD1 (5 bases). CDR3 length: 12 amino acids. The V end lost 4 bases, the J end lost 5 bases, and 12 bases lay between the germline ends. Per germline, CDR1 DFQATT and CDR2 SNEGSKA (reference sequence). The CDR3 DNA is TGCAGTGCTAAGGGCAGGGTAGACGAGCAGTACTTC. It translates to CSAKGRVDEQYF.

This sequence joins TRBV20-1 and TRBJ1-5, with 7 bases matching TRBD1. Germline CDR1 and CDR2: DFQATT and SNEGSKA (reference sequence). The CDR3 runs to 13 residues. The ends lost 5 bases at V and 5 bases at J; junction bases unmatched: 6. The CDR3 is CSARRDSDQPQHF. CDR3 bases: TGCAGTGCTCGCCGGGACAGCGATCAGCCCCAGCATTTT.

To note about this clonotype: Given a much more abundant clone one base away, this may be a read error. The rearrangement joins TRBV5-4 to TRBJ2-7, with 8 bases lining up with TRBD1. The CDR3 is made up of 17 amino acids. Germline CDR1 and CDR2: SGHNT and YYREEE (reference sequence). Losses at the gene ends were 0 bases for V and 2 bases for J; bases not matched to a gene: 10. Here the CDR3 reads CASSLATRTGYPYEQYF. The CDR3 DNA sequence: TGTGCCAGCAGCTTGGCCACACGGACAGGGTACCCCTACGAGCAGTACTTC.

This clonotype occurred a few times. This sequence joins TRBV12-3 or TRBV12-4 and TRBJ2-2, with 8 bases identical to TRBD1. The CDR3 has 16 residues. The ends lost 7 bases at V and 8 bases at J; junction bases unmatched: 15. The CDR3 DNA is TGTGCCAGCACCGGTATCCCAGGGGGCCTAGGTGGGGAGCTGTTTTTT. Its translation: CASTGIPGGLGGELFF.

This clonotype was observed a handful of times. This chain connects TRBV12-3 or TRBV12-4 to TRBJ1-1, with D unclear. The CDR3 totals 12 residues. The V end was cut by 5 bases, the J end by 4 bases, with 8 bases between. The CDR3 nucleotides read TGTGCCAGCAGTGAATCCCTCACTGAAGCTTTCTTT. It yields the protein CASSESLTEAFF.

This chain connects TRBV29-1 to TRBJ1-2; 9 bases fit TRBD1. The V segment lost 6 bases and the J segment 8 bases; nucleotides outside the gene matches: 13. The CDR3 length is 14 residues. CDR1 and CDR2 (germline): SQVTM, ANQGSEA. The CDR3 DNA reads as TGCAGCGTGAATTTACAGGGGGCGAACTGGGGCTACACCTTC. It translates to CSVNLQGANWGYTF.

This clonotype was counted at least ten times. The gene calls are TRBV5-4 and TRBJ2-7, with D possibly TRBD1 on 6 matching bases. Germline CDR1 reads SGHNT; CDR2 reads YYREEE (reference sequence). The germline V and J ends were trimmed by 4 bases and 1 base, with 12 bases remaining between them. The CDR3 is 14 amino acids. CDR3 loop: CASSTYGQSYEQYV. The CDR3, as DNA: TGTGCCAGCAGCACTTATGGACAGTCCTACGAGCAGTACGTC.

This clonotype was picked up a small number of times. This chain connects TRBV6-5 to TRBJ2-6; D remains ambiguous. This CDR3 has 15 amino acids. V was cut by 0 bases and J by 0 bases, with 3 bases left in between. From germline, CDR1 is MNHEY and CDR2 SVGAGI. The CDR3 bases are TGTGCCAGCAGTTACTCACGCTCTGGGGCCAACGTCCTGACTTTC. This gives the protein CASSYSRSGANVLTF.

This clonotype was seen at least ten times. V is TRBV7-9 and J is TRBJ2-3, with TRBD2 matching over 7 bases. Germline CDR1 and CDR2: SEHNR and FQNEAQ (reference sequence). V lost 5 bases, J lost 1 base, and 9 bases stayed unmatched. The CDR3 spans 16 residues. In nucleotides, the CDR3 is TGTGCCAGCAGCCTACAGGCGGGGGTAGGCACAGATACGCAGTATTTT. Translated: CASSLQAGVGTDTQYF.

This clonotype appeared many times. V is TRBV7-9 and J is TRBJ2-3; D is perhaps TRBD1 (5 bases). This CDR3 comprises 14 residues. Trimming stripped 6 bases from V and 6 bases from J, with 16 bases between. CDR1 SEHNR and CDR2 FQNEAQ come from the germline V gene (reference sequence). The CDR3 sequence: CASRPDQGTDTQYF. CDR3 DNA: TGTGCCAGCAGACCAGACCAGGGAACGGATACGCAGTATTTT.

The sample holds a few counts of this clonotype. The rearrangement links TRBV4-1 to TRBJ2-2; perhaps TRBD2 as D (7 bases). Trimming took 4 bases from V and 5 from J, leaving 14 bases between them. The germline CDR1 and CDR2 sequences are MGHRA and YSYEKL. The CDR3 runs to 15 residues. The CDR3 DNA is TGCGCCAGCAGCCCCCGGGGGGCAACGACCGGGGAGCTGTTTTTT. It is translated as CASSPRGATTGELFF.

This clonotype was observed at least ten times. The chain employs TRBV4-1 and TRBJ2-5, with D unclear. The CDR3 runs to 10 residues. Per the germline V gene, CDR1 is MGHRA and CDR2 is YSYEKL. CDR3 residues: CATGEETQYF. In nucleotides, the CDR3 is TGCGCGACGGGCGAAGAGACCCAGTACTTC.

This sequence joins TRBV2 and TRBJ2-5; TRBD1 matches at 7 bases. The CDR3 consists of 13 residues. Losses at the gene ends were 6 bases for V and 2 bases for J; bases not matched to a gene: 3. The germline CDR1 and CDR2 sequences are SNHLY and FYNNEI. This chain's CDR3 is CASSGDSQETQYF. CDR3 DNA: TGTGCCAGCAGCGGGGACAGTCAAGAGACCCAGTACTTC.

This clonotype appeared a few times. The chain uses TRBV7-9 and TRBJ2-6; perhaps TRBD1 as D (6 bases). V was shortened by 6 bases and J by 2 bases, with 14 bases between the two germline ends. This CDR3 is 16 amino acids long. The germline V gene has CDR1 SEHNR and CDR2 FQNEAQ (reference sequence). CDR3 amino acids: CASSSQGWAGANVLTF. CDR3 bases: TGTGCCAGCAGTTCACAGGGCTGGGCTGGGGCCAACGTCCTGACTTTC. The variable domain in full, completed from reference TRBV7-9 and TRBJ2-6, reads DTGVSQNPRHKITKRGQNVTFRCDPISEHNRLYWYRQTLGQGPEFLTYFQNEAQLEKSRLLSDRFSAERPKGSFSTLEIQRTEQGDSAMYLCASSSQGWAGANVLTFGAGSRLTVL.

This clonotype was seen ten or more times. CDR3: CASRPSGGGETQYF. CDR3 DNA sequence: TGCGCCAGCAGACCGTCCGGGGGCGGGGAGACCCAGTACTTC. V is TRBV5-1 and J is TRBJ2-5, with D perhaps being TRBD1 or TRBD2 (6 bases each). The germline gives CDR1 SGHRS, CDR2 YFSETQ. The CDR3 totals 14 residues. V lost 5 bases, J lost 5 bases, and 16 bases lay in between.

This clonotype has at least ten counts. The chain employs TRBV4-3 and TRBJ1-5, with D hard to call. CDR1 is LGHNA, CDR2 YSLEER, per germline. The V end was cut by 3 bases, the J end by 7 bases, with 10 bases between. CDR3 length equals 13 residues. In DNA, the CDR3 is TGCGCCAGCAGCCAGGGTCAGGAACAGCCCCAGCATTTT. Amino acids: CASSQGQEQPQHF.

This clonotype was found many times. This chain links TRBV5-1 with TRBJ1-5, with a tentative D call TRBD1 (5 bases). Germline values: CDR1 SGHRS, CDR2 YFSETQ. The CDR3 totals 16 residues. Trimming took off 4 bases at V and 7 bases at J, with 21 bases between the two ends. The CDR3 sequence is CASSPGTQPQTQPQHF. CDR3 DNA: TGCGCCAGCAGCCCGGGGACCCAACCTCAGACGCAGCCCCAGCATTTT.

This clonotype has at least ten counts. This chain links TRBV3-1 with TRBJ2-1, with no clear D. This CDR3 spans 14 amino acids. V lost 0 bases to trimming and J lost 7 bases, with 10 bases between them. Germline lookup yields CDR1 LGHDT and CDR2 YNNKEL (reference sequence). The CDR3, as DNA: TGTGCCAGCAGCCAAGATACCCTTTCGAATGAGCAGTTCTTC. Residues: CASSQDTLSNEQFF.

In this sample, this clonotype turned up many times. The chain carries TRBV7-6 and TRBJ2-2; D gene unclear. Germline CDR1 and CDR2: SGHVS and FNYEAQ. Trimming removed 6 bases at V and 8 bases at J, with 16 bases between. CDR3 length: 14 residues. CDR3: CASSSIKGAGELFF. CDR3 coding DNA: TGTGCCAGCAGTAGCATAAAGGGTGCAGGGGAGCTGTTTTTT. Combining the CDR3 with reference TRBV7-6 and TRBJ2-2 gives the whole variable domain GAGVSQSPRYKVTKRGQDVALRCDPISGHVSLYWYRQALGQGPEFLTYFNYEAQQDKSGLPNDRFSAERPEGSISTLTIQRTEQRDSAMYRCASSSIKGAGELFFGEGSRLTVL.

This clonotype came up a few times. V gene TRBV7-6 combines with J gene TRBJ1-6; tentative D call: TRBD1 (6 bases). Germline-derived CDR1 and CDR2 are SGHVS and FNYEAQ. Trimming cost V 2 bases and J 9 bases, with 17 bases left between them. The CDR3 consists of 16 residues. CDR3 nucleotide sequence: TGTGCCAGCAGCTTAAGGGGGGCGATTTCCAGTTCACCCCTCCACTTT. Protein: CASSLRGAISSSPLHF.